These T cell receptor beta chains were read from a single sample in a study of cytotoxic CD8 clonotypes in ibrutinib-treated CLL. Sequenced by immunoSEQ multiplex PCR; TCRdb stores in-frame clones only, minus some. The repertoire holds about 310,000 clones, with about 80% as singletons. The sequencing used PBMCs, collected before ibrutinib treatment. The source is a human donor with chronic lymphocytic leukemia. CDR3s leave out the opening cysteine and the closing phenylalanine or tryptophan. The order of the fields is clone size, CDR3 length, V gene, D gene, J gene, CDR3 protein. D genes are given only for firm matches. Size tells how often a clone was seen (once, few, many) or the class of an expanded clone, and some rows leave it out.

clone_size: -; cdr3_length: 15; v_call: TRBV4-3; d_call: TRBD2; j_call: TRBJ2-7; cdr3_aa: ASSQDRASGITYEQY
clone_size: -; cdr3_length: 12; v_call: TRBV6-5; d_call: -; j_call: TRBJ2-7; cdr3_aa: ASSWAEGSYEQY
clone_size: -; cdr3_length: 13; v_call: TRBV7-3; d_call: -; j_call: TRBJ2-3; cdr3_aa: ASSLEPGGWNTQY
clone_size: -; cdr3_length: 12; v_call: TRBV11-2; d_call: -; j_call: TRBJ2-2; cdr3_aa: ASTKGRNTGELF
clone_size: -; cdr3_length: 13; v_call: TRBV18; d_call: -; j_call: TRBJ1-1; cdr3_aa: ASSPGLSMNTEAF
clone_size: -; cdr3_length: 13; v_call: TRBV27; d_call: -; j_call: TRBJ1-2; cdr3_aa: ASSPLGDTSYGYT
clone_size: -; cdr3_length: 12; v_call: TRBV15; d_call: -; j_call: TRBJ1-1; cdr3_aa: ATTPRGWGTEAF
clone_size: few; cdr3_length: 11; v_call: TRBV28; d_call: TRBD1; j_call: TRBJ1-2; cdr3_aa: AMGDRDDYGYT
clone_size: -; cdr3_length: 12; v_call: TRBV2; d_call: TRBD1; j_call: TRBJ2-7; cdr3_aa: ASNRDRGPYEQY
clone_size: -; cdr3_length: 13; v_call: TRBV14; d_call: TRBD2; j_call: TRBJ2-7; cdr3_aa: ASSRLAGGPYEQY
clone_size: -; cdr3_length: 11; v_call: TRBV28; d_call: TRBD2; j_call: TRBJ2-3; cdr3_aa: ASTLLAENTQY
clone_size: -; cdr3_length: 12; v_call: TRBV7-2; d_call: -; j_call: TRBJ2-1; cdr3_aa: ASSLEISYNEQF
clone_size: -; cdr3_length: 12; v_call: TRBV28; d_call: TRBD1; j_call: TRBJ2-7; cdr3_aa: ASSTGTGGREQY
clone_size: -; cdr3_length: 13; v_call: TRBV27; d_call: TRBD2; j_call: TRBJ2-7; cdr3_aa: ASSFLGLVGYEQY
clone_size: once; cdr3_length: 12; v_call: TRBV6-5; d_call: -; j_call: TRBJ1-3; cdr3_aa: ASSSPGRSNTIY
clone_size: few; cdr3_length: 12; v_call: TRBV19; d_call: -; j_call: TRBJ2-2; cdr3_aa: ASSTRTDTGELF
clone_size: many; cdr3_length: 9; v_call: TRBV19; d_call: -; j_call: TRBJ1-4; cdr3_aa: ASSINEKLF
clone_size: -; cdr3_length: 12; v_call: TRBV5-4; d_call: TRBD2; j_call: TRBJ2-7; cdr3_aa: ASSPGLGGYEQY
clone_size: -; cdr3_length: 12; v_call: TRBV4-2; d_call: -; j_call: TRBJ2-1; cdr3_aa: ASSQGEARNEQF
clone_size: -; cdr3_length: 16; v_call: TRBV13; d_call: TRBD2; j_call: TRBJ2-2; cdr3_aa: ASSWGLAGGRKTGELF
clone_size: -; cdr3_length: 11; v_call: TRBV29-1; d_call: TRBD1; j_call: TRBJ2-7; cdr3_aa: SVEVNGQDEQY
clone_size: few; cdr3_length: 13; v_call: TRBV18; d_call: -; j_call: TRBJ1-5; cdr3_aa: ASSPGRSGDQPQH
clone_size: -; cdr3_length: 12; v_call: TRBV13; d_call: -; j_call: TRBJ2-1; cdr3_aa: ASSLVRGYNEQF
clone_size: -; cdr3_length: 15; v_call: TRBV5-1; d_call: TRBD2; j_call: TRBJ2-7; cdr3_aa: ASSLWPKGGRGYEQY
clone_size: -; cdr3_length: 13; v_call: TRBV6-5; d_call: -; j_call: TRBJ2-5; cdr3_aa: ASRTNLGQSGTQY
clone_size: -; cdr3_length: 11; v_call: TRBV4-2; d_call: -; j_call: TRBJ1-1; cdr3_aa: ASSEVQGPEAF
clone_size: once; cdr3_length: 13; v_call: TRBV7-6; d_call: TRBD1; j_call: TRBJ2-7; cdr3_aa: ASSLAGTGTHEQY
clone_size: -; cdr3_length: 13; v_call: TRBV4-2; d_call: TRBD1; j_call: TRBJ2-7; cdr3_aa: ASRGGTGELDEQY
clone_size: -; cdr3_length: 10; v_call: TRBV28; d_call: -; j_call: TRBJ1-3; cdr3_aa: ASSGMGNTIY
clone_size: -; cdr3_length: 10; v_call: TRBV11-2; d_call: -; j_call: TRBJ1-1; cdr3_aa: ASSLGHWEAF
clone_size: once; cdr3_length: 11; v_call: TRBV29-1; d_call: -; j_call: TRBJ1-1; cdr3_aa: SVEKNLGGEAF
clone_size: -; cdr3_length: 15; v_call: TRBV12-2; d_call: -; j_call: TRBJ1-5; cdr3_aa: ASRSPGQRLSNQPQH
clone_size: -; cdr3_length: 11; v_call: TRBV4-2; d_call: TRBD1; j_call: TRBJ2-7; cdr3_aa: ASSQATGGEQY
clone_size: -; cdr3_length: 10; v_call: TRBV14; d_call: -; j_call: TRBJ2-7; cdr3_aa: ASSQVLYEQY
clone_size: -; cdr3_length: 11; v_call: TRBV19; d_call: -; j_call: TRBJ2-2; cdr3_aa: ASLPVNTGELF
clone_size: -; cdr3_length: 13; v_call: TRBV30; d_call: -; j_call: TRBJ2-3; cdr3_aa: AWSVLGTSTDTQY
clone_size: -; cdr3_length: 10; v_call: TRBV10-2; d_call: -; j_call: TRBJ2-2; cdr3_aa: ASGETAGELF
clone_size: -; cdr3_length: 14; v_call: TRBV5-1; d_call: -; j_call: TRBJ2-1; cdr3_aa: ASSLGGGERRNEQF
clone_size: -; cdr3_length: 13; v_call: TRBV6-6; d_call: -; j_call: TRBJ2-1; cdr3_aa: ASSYRSGPYNEQF
clone_size: once; cdr3_length: 15; v_call: TRBV27; d_call: -; j_call: TRBJ2-7; cdr3_aa: ASSLKGISAVSYEQY
clone_size: many; cdr3_length: 13; v_call: TRBV6-4; d_call: -; j_call: TRBJ2-1; cdr3_aa: ASSDSSGSYNEQF
clone_size: -; cdr3_length: 15; v_call: TRBV5-6; d_call: TRBD2; j_call: TRBJ2-7; cdr3_aa: ASSFEGLAGAYNEQY
clone_size: -; cdr3_length: 12; v_call: TRBV6-6; d_call: -; j_call: TRBJ2-5; cdr3_aa: ASSYGGREETQY
clone_size: -; cdr3_length: 12; v_call: TRBV6-5; d_call: -; j_call: TRBJ2-3; cdr3_aa: ASSYSAYTDTQY
clone_size: -; cdr3_length: 12; v_call: TRBV5-6; d_call: -; j_call: TRBJ1-4; cdr3_aa: ASSLWGFNEKLF
clone_size: once; cdr3_length: 17; v_call: TRBV30; d_call: TRBD1; j_call: TRBJ1-2; cdr3_aa: AWSAIVLGQVPSNYGYT